One and the same sample provided the 28 T cell receptor beta chains below, sequenced in a study of T cell repertoires in cytomegalovirus infection. Their antigens remain unidentified. TCRdb processed the reads anew with MiXCR; each CDR3 protein has one entry. The table shows 750,000 to 900,000 distinct CDR3 sequences, with almost 30% occurring only once. Sample: cultured CD8+ T cells from PBMCs, taken from culture after CMV antigen stimulation. The receptors here all came from a human donor in good health (CMV status not recorded). Some clones in this sample may be carry-over from other donors' samples.

The chain is built from TRBV7-2 and TRBJ1-1, with D unclear. V lost 1 base, J lost 3 bases, and 15 bases lay in between. CDR3 length: 16 residues. Germline CDR1 and CDR2: SGHTA and FQGNSA. This CDR3 reads CASSLGRGLEDTEAFF. Written as DNA, the CDR3 is TGTGCCAGCAGCTTAGGCAGAGGGCTCGAAGACACTGAAGCTTTCTTT.

This clonotype was detected only a few times. This chain links TRBV7-9 with TRBJ1-2, with D possibly matching TRBD1 (5 bases). Germline CDR1 reads SEHNR; CDR2 reads FQNEAQ (reference sequence). Trimming took 2 bases from V and 7 from J, leaving 17 bases between them. This CDR3 contains 15 residues. For the CDR3, the DNA is TGTGCCAGCAGCTTACGGGACGGACCTCTGCGTGGCTACACCTTC. Translating it yields CASSLRDGPLRGYTF.

V and J are TRBV19 and TRBJ1-6, with 7 bases that match TRBD1. The germline V gene encodes CDR1 LNHDA and CDR2 SQIVND (reference sequence). Losses at the gene ends were 5 bases for V and 12 bases for J; bases not matched to a gene: 7. This CDR3 has 13 amino acids. This CDR3 reads CASSSSGGRPLHF. CDR3 DNA sequence: TGTGCCAGTAGTTCCTCAGGGGGGCGACCCCTCCACTTT. Looking up the rest from reference TRBV19 and TRBJ1-6 gives the full variable domain: DGGITQSPKYLFRKEGQNVTLSCEQNLNHDAMYWYRQDPGQGLRLIYYSQIVNDFQKGDIAEGYSVSREKKESFPLTVTSAQKNPTAFYLCASSSSGGRPLHFGNGTRLTVT.

This chain connects TRBV9 to TRBJ2-3; TRBD2 matches at 11 bases. Germline CDR1 and CDR2: SGDLS and YYNGEE. V lost 3 bases and J lost 0; bases outside the gene matches: 12. CDR3 length: 19 amino acids. The CDR3 here is CASSGPGLADPQSTDTQYF. The CDR3 coding sequence is TGTGCCAGCAGCGGGCCGGGACTAGCGGATCCCCAGAGCACAGATACGCAGTATTTT.

CDR3 region: CASSQDMGQGSNQPQHF. The CDR3 bases are TGCGCCAGCAGCCAAGATATGGGACAGGGGAGCAATCAGCCCCAGCATTTT. The J gene is TRBJ1-5, the V gene TRBV4-3; 10 positions agree with TRBD1. The ends lost 0 bases at V and 1 base at J; junction bases unmatched: 3. The CDR3 consists of 17 residues. The germline gives CDR1 LGHNA, CDR2 YSLEER.

This clonotype has at least ten counts. This chain joins TRBV19 and TRBJ1-3, with TRBD1 as a possible D gene (5 bases). The germline V gene encodes CDR1 LNHDA and CDR2 SQIVND (reference sequence). The CDR3 length is 14 residues. The V and J ends lost 7 bases and 0 bases respectively, with 10 bases between them. CDR3 DNA sequence: TGTGCCAGTACCGGGACCGTCTCTGGAAACACCATATATTTT. This codes for CASTGTVSGNTIYF.

This clonotype has a count of ten or more. The CDR3 loop is CASSSPGRGFRETQYF. The CDR3 DNA follows: TGTGCCAGCAGCTCTCCCGGTCGGGGGTTCCGGGAGACCCAGTACTTC. V usage is TRBV7-6 and J usage is TRBJ2-5; D is perhaps TRBD2 (6 bases). Trimming left V 4 bases short and J 5 bases short, with 20 bases between. The germline V gene encodes CDR1 SGHVS and CDR2 FNYEAQ. There are 16 residues in the CDR3.

This clonotype has just a few counts. The V call is TRBV5-4, the J call TRBJ1-6; D uncertain. Germline V gene sequence: CDR1 SGHNT, CDR2 YYREEE (reference sequence). Trimming took 5 bases from V and 5 from J, leaving 14 bases between them. The CDR3 consists of 15 residues. The CDR3: CASRFGPMDNSPLHF. In DNA form, the CDR3 reads TGTGCCAGCAGATTCGGACCGATGGATAATTCACCCCTCCACTTT.

The chain recombines TRBV27 with TRBJ2-2; no clear D. CDR1 is MNHEY and CDR2 is SMNVEV in the germline V gene (reference sequence). This CDR3 contains 13 residues. Trimming pared 3 bases from V and 6 bases from J, leaving 8 bases between. CDR3 sequence reads: CASSFRKSGELFF. The CDR3 nucleotides are TGTGCCAGCAGTTTTCGGAAATCCGGGGAGCTGTTTTTT.

In this sample, this clonotype turned up many times. The chain links TRBV7-2 to TRBJ2-6, with D possibly being TRBD1 (6 bases). Germline CDR1 is SGHTA and CDR2 is FQGNSA. Trimming pared 5 bases from V and 0 bases from J, leaving 14 bases between. The CDR3 totals 17 residues. Written as DNA, the CDR3 is TGTGCCAGCAGCCTCGCCAGGACAGTCTCTGGGGCCAACGTCCTGACTTTC. Translation gives CASSLARTVSGANVLTF. The whole variable domain, filled in from reference TRBV7-2 and TRBJ2-6, reads GAGVSQSPSNKVTEKGKDVELRCDPISGHTALYWYRQSLGQGLEFLIYFQGNSAPDKSGLPSDRFSAERTGGSVSTLTIQRTQQEDSAVYLCASSLARTVSGANVLTFGAGSRLTVL.

This chain links TRBV7-6 with TRBJ1-5; possibly TRBD1 for D (5 bases). In germline, CDR1 is SGHVS, CDR2 FNYEAQ. V was shortened by 4 bases and J by 4 bases, with 17 bases between the two germline ends. This CDR3 is 16 amino acids long. The CDR3 reads CASSSLRGAGNQPQHF. The CDR3 DNA follows: TGTGCCAGCAGCTCCCTCCGAGGGGCTGGGAATCAGCCCCAGCATTTT.

The chain combines TRBV19 with TRBJ1-1; 7 positions match TRBD1. The CDR3 is 15 amino acids. CDR1 LNHDA and CDR2 SQIVND come from the germline V gene (reference sequence). The ends lost 9 bases at V and 2 bases at J; junction bases unmatched: 12. The CDR3 spells CASNLGTVLNTEAFF. The CDR3 region has the DNA TGTGCCAGCAACCTTGGGACAGTTCTTAACACTGAAGCTTTCTTT.

The chain combines TRBV19 with TRBJ1-1, with a weak D call TRBD1 (5 bases). Trimming took off 9 bases at V and 4 bases at J, with 18 bases between the two ends. This CDR3 comprises 14 residues. In germline, CDR1 is LNHDA, CDR2 SQIVND (reference sequence). This CDR3 reads CASLPGTPTTEAFF. The CDR3 bases are TGTGCCAGCCTCCCCGGGACCCCGACCACTGAAGCTTTCTTT.

The CDR3 nucleotides read TGTGCCAGCAGAACACGGACTAGCGGGGGCCCCTACAATGAGCAGTTCTTC. Its translation: CASRTRTSGGPYNEQFF. J is TRBJ2-1 and V is TRBV28, with TRBD2 matching over 13 bases. Germline V gene sequence: CDR1 MDHEN, CDR2 SYDVKM. V was clipped by 6 bases and J by 2 bases; unmatched bases: 7. The CDR3 is 17 amino acids. Variable domain in full (rest from reference TRBV28 and TRBJ2-1): DVKVTQSSRYLVKRTGEKVFLECVQDMDHENMFWYRQDPGLGLRLIYFSYDVKMKEKGDIPEGYSVSREKKERFSLILESASTNQTSMYLCASRTRTSGGPYNEQFFGPGTRLTVL.

The chain combines TRBV20-1 with TRBJ2-5; 7 positions agree with TRBD1. CDR3 length: 14 residues. Germline V CDR1 and CDR2: DFQATT, SNEGSKA (reference sequence). The trim removed 3 bases at V and 4 bases at J, leaving 8 bases unmatched. The CDR3 spells CSASRQGSGETQYF. CDR3 bases: TGCAGTGCTAGCCGACAGGGAAGTGGAGAGACCCAGTACTTC.

This clonotype was counted at least ten times. This chain links TRBV11-2 with TRBJ2-1; unclear D gene. Trimming pared 5 bases from V and 0 bases from J, leaving 20 bases between. Germline V gene data show CDR1 as SGHAT and CDR2 as FQNNGV. CDR3 size: 18 residues. CDR3 sequence: CASSPVPGPQSSYNEQFF. CDR3 in DNA: TGTGCCAGCAGCCCCGTCCCGGGCCCTCAGAGCTCCTACAATGAGCAGTTCTTC.

V and J are TRBV18 and TRBJ2-2; D remains unclear. V was pared by 6 bases and J by 1 base, with 15 bases between. The V gene's germline CDR1 is KGHSH and CDR2 LQKENI. This CDR3 region has 16 residues. CDR3 sequence (DNA): TGTGCCAGCTCTTCTTGGACGGAAATGAACACCGGGGAGCTGTTTTTT. Residues: CASSSWTEMNTGELFF.

This rearrangement joins TRBV19 to TRBJ2-2; no reliable D call. The V and J ends lost 7 bases and 0 bases respectively, with 9 bases between them. The CDR3 is 14 amino acids. Germline V gene lookup returns CDR1 LNHDA and CDR2 SQIVND (reference sequence). CDR3 residues: CASTFGPNTGELFF. The CDR3 nucleotides are TGTGCCAGTACCTTCGGTCCGAACACCGGGGAGCTGTTTTTT.

The gene calls are TRBV6-9 and TRBJ2-5; 11 nucleotides line up with TRBD2. The germline CDR1 and CDR2 sequences are MNHGY and SVAAGI. There are 16 residues in the CDR3. J lost 5 bases, V lost 5 bases, and 10 bases had no gene match. CDR3 sequence: CASSIYSGGAGETQYF. DNA for the CDR3: TGTGCCAGCAGTATATATAGCGGGGGGGCAGGGGAGACCCAGTACTTC.

The chain is built from TRBV9 and TRBJ1-1; maybe TRBD1 (5 bases). V lost 4 bases to trimming and J lost 4 bases, with 14 bases between them. The CDR3 consists of 14 residues. Germline values: CDR1 SGDLS, CDR2 YYNGEE. The chain's CDR3 is CASSQEGQGTEAFF. DNA for the CDR3: TGTGCCAGCAGCCAGGAGGGGCAGGGCACTGAAGCTTTCTTT.

V and J are TRBV7-9 and TRBJ1-3; TRBD1 might be the D (6 bases). In germline, CDR1 is SEHNR, CDR2 FQNEAQ (reference sequence). Trimming removed 8 bases from V and 0 bases from J, with 14 bases in between. The CDR3 has 15 amino acids. The CDR3 DNA follows: TGTGCCAGCTGGGGCCAGGGGAGCTCTGGAAACACCATATATTTT. Translated, it gives CASWGQGSSGNTIYF.

This clonotype has only a few counts. This chain connects TRBV12-3 or TRBV12-4 to TRBJ1-2; D remains ambiguous. Trimming cost V 6 bases and J 8 bases, with 13 bases left between them. CDR3 length: 12 amino acids. CDR3 amino acids: CASSQEAWGYTF. Written as DNA, the CDR3 is TGTGCCAGCAGCCAGGAGGCTTGGGGCTACACCTTC.

This clonotype turned up a few times. The chain has TRBV2 and TRBJ2-6; D unclear. The CDR3 runs to 18 residues. Looked up from germline, CDR1 is SNHLY and CDR2 is FYNNEI. V was pared by 3 bases and J by 4 bases, with 19 bases between. The CDR3 bases are TGTGCCAGCAGTGATTTTTTCCGTACCCTCGGGGGGGCCAACGTCCTGACTTTC. Translation gives CASSDFFRTLGGANVLTF.

This clonotype came up a few times. The chain couples TRBV6-6 to TRBJ2-5, with D tentatively TRBD2 (5 bases). This CDR3 contains 13 residues. Germline V CDR1 and CDR2: MNHNY, SVGAGI (reference sequence). Trimming removed 0 bases at V and 5 bases at J, with 7 bases between. The CDR3 DNA reads as TGTGCCAGCAGTTACTCTGAGGGCGAGACCCAGTACTTC. It translates to CASSYSEGETQYF.

This clonotype has at least ten counts. The rearrangement joins TRBV7-8 to TRBJ1-5; D not resolved. Germline-derived CDR1 and CDR2 are SGHVS and FQNEAQ. This CDR3 spans 17 amino acids. V was cut by 0 bases and J by 0 bases, with 12 bases left in between. Here the CDR3 reads CASSLAREIHSNQPQHF. The CDR3 DNA reads TGTGCCAGCAGCTTAGCGAGGGAGATACATAGCAATCAGCCCCAGCATTTT.

V and J are TRBV6-2 or TRBV6-3 and TRBJ2-1, with a weak D call TRBD2 (5 bases). Germline assignment: CDR1 MNHEY and CDR2 SVGEGT. The V end lost 0 bases, the J end lost 10 bases, and 10 bases lay between the germline ends. The CDR3 covers 13 residues. The CDR3 spells CASSYSIRGEQFF. The CDR3 DNA sequence: TGTGCCAGCAGTTACTCGATTCGGGGAGAGCAGTTCTTC.

The chain is built from TRBV28 and TRBJ1-3; 8 nucleotides match TRBD1. Germline CDR1 is MDHEN and CDR2 is SYDVKM. The CDR3 is 14 amino acids. V lost 11 bases, J lost 4 bases, and 10 bases stayed unmatched. The CDR3 coding sequence is TGTGCCTTTAGAACAGGGGGGCGAGGAAACACCATATATTTT. This encodes CAFRTGGRGNTIYF.

This clonotype was counted a single time. V and J are TRBV5-5 and TRBJ2-7; perhaps D is TRBD1 or TRBD2 (6 bases each). Germline V gene sequence: CDR1 SGHKS, CDR2 YYEKEE (reference sequence). CDR3 size: 16 residues. Trimming cost V 4 bases and J 2 bases, with 19 bases left between them. CDR3 DNA sequence: TGTGCCAGCAGCCCGGAGCCCGGGGGCTTAACCTACGAGCAGTACTTC. This translates into CASSPEPGGLTYEQYF.